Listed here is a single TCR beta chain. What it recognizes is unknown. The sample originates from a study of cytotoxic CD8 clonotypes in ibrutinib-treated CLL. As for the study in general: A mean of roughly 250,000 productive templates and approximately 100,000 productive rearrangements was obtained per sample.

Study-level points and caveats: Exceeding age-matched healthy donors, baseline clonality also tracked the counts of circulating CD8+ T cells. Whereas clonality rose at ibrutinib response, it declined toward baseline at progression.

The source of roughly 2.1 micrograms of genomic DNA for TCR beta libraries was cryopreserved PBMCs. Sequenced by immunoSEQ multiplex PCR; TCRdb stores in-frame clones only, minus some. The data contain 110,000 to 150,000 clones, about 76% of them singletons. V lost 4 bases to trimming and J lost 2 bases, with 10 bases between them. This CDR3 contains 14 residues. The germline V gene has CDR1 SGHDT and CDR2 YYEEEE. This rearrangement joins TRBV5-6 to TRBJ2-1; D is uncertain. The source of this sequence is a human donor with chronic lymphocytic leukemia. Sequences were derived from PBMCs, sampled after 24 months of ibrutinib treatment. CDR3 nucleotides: TGTGCCAGCAGCACCCCTCGGGCCTACAATGAGCAGTTCTTC. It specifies CASSTPRAYNEQFF.